This TCR beta chain is from a study of blood T cell repertoires in COVID-19. The CDR3 length is 17 residues. V trimming: 3 bases; J trimming: 7 bases; junction bases outside the gene matches: 12. Germline V gives CDR1 SGHDT, CDR2 YYEEEE. Measured with immunoSEQ multiplex PCR; TCRdb has only the in-frame clones, and not every one. This sample has some 200,000 clones, with more than 65% found just once. The sequenced material came from peripheral blood. This receptor was taken from a woman aged 40 to 49 who had recovered from COVID-19. The chain uses TRBV5-6 and TRBJ1-6; 8 positions match TRBD1. The CDR3 loop is CASSYGQGSRRNSPLHF. In DNA, the CDR3 is TGTGCCAGCAGCTATGGACAGGGTTCTCGGAGGAATTCACCCCTCCACTTT.